Shown below are 17 T cell receptor beta chains from a single sample sequenced in a study of PD-L1 blockade in urothelial cancer (dated by TCRdb to about 2017). What this sample's time point label stands for: peripheral blood 6 weeks after treatment start. The library was generated by the immunoSEQ multiplex PCR assay. This immuneACCESS table, as held by TCRdb, lists in-frame sequences with V and J called but not all clones. Of the missing ones, under half trace to an unresolved V gene in checked studies; the others have no known cause. This sample holds more than 45,000 clones; 65% to 85% were observed only once. Of the sample, 8.8% is held by the ten largest clones. This sample comprised PBMCs, obtained around atezolizumab (anti-PD-L1) treatment. The receptors stem from a man in his 70s with urothelial cancer.

The chain joins TRBV2 to TRBJ2-7; possible D gene TRBD2, 5 bases. V lost 6 bases to trimming and J lost 2 bases, with 17 bases between them. From germline, CDR1 is SNHLY and CDR2 FYNNEI. The CDR3 length is 15 residues. The CDR3 DNA is TGTGCCAGCAGGACCCAACTAGAGCAAGCCTACGAGCAGTACTTC. This encodes CASRTQLEQAYEQYF.

The chain couples TRBV6-4 to TRBJ1-5; a weak D match, TRBD1 (5 bases). With 4 bases removed from V and 7 bases from J, the gap between germline ends came to 8 bases. Germline CDR1 MRHNA, CDR2 SNTAGT. The CDR3 totals 12 residues. CDR3 protein: CASSVPGQPQHF. The CDR3 coding sequence is TGTGCCAGCAGTGTCCCAGGGCAGCCCCAGCATTTT.

This clone was seen repeatedly, ten times or more. V usage is TRBV7-9 and J usage is TRBJ2-7, with 11 bases that match TRBD2. The V gene end was trimmed by 4 bases and the J gene end by 3 bases; junction bases not matched to a gene: 5. CDR3 length: 15 amino acids. Germline V gene data show CDR1 as SEHNR and CDR2 as FQNEAQ (reference sequence). CDR3 sequence reads: CASSSGTSGFYEQYF. The CDR3 DNA sequence: TGTGCCAGCAGCTCCGGGACTAGCGGATTCTACGAGCAGTACTTC.

This clone was counted a single time. The V call is TRBV6-1, the J call TRBJ1-2; 8 bases align to TRBD1. This CDR3 contains 14 residues. The V gene's germline CDR1 is MNHNS and CDR2 SASEGT. Trimming removed 0 bases from V and 7 bases from J; junction bases left unmatched: 4. The CDR3 DNA reads as TGTGCCAGCAGTGAAGCACAGGGGGTTGGTGGCTACACCTTC. Translating it yields CASSEAQGVGGYTF.

The V gene is TRBV6-6, the J gene TRBJ2-2; 7 bases map to TRBD1. Germline CDR1 reads MNHNY; CDR2 reads SVGAGI (reference sequence). J was trimmed by 3 bases and V by 8 bases; bases with no gene match: 9. This CDR3 region has 15 residues. The CDR3 DNA reads as TGTGCCAGCCTCTCAGACAGGGTGGACACCGGGGAGCTGTTTTTT. It codes for CASLSDRVDTGELFF.

The chain joins TRBV10-1 to TRBJ2-2, with 8 bases fitting TRBD1. Germline CDR1 and CDR2: WNHNN and SYGVQD (reference sequence). This CDR3 has 15 residues. Germline trimming cut 5 bases from V and 3 bases from J; bases unmatched to any gene: 5. Here the CDR3 DNA reads TGCGCCAGCAGTCCCGGGACAGGAGACACCGGGGAGCTGTTTTTT. The encoded protein is CASSPGTGDTGELFF.

This rearrangement joins TRBV4-2 to TRBJ1-1; 8 nucleotides match TRBD1. V dropped 3 bases and J dropped 4; count of bases not matched to a gene: 13. CDR1 is LGHNA and CDR2 is YNFKEQ in the germline V gene. This CDR3 spans 17 amino acids. The CDR3 loop reads CASSHSLGQGRATEAFF. The CDR3 bases are TGTGCCAGCAGCCATTCTCTCGGACAGGGCCGTGCCACTGAAGCTTTCTTT.

The V and J genes are TRBV19 and TRBJ2-2, with 7 nucleotides matching TRBD1. The CDR3 sequence is 14 residues long. The V segment lost 1 base and the J segment 6 bases; nucleotides outside the gene matches: 2. The germline V gene encodes CDR1 LNHDA and CDR2 SQIVND (reference sequence). This CDR3 is CASSIGRGSGELFF. The CDR3 DNA follows: TGTGCCAGTAGTATAGGCAGGGGGTCCGGGGAGCTGTTTTTT.

V and J are TRBV2 and TRBJ1-4, with TRBD1 matching 9 bases. With 5 bases clipped from V and 3 bases from J, the junction kept 4 bases outside the gene matches. This CDR3 spans 15 amino acids. Germline V gene sequence: CDR1 SNHLY, CDR2 FYNNEI. The CDR3 loop is CASSFRTGANEKLFF. Written as DNA, the CDR3 is TGTGCCAGCAGTTTTCGGACAGGGGCTAATGAAAAACTGTTTTTT.

In its sample, this clone was seen once. The CDR3 DNA sequence: TGTGCCAGCAGCTTGCCCGGGACAGGGGGCACCGGGGAGCTGTTTTTT. Amino acid sequence: CASSLPGTGGTGELFF. The chain couples TRBV7-8 to TRBJ2-2, with 11 positions matching TRBD1. CDR1 is SGHVS, CDR2 FQNEAQ, per germline. The V segment lost 3 bases and the J segment 4 bases; nucleotides outside the gene matches: 4. This CDR3 is 16 amino acids long.

By proportion, this clone is hyperexpanded. The chain employs TRBV7-9 and TRBJ1-1; D is undetermined. Per germline, CDR1 SEHNR and CDR2 FQNEAQ (reference sequence). Trimming pared 2 bases from V and 1 base from J, leaving 17 bases between. CDR3 length equals 17 residues. CDR3 DNA: TGTGCCAGCAGCTTACTCCGCCTTGACAACCCGAACACTGAAGCTTTCTTT. Its translation: CASSLLRLDNPNTEAFF.

This chain connects TRBV2 to TRBJ2-6, with D perhaps TRBD2 (7 bases). In germline, CDR1 is SNHLY, CDR2 FYNNEI. The CDR3 loop spans 15 amino acids. Trimming pared 3 bases from V and 8 bases from J, leaving 14 bases between. The DNA for the CDR3 is TGTGCCAGCAGTGATCTCAGGGGAGGGCCCAACGTCCTGACTTTC. Amino acids: CASSDLRGGPNVLTF.

This chain's CDR3 is CASNSNYGYTF. For the CDR3, the DNA is TGTGCCAGCAACAGCAACTATGGCTACACCTTC. The chain carries TRBV28 and TRBJ1-2; unclear D gene. This CDR3 is built from 11 residues. Germline V gives CDR1 MDHEN, CDR2 SYDVKM. V was pared by 7 bases and J by 2 bases, with 5 bases between.

In this sample, this clone turned up many times. V is TRBV25-1 and J is TRBJ1-2; D is uncertain. The V and J ends lost 2 bases and 5 bases respectively, with 9 bases between them. Germline V gene lookup returns CDR1 MGHDK and CDR2 SYGVNS. The CDR3 totals 13 residues. The CDR3 here is CASSERELYGYTF. DNA of the CDR3: TGTGCCAGCAGTGAACGGGAATTGTATGGCTACACCTTC.

This chain connects TRBV4-1 to TRBJ2-3; no reliable D call. The CDR3 is made up of 15 amino acids. V lost 1 base and J 0 bases, leaving 8 bases between the germline ends. Germline values: CDR1 MGHRA, CDR2 YSYEKL. As DNA, the CDR3 is TGCGCCAGCAGCCAAGGGCAGATTAGCACAGATACGCAGTATTTT. Its translation: CASSQGQISTDTQYF.

V gene TRBV10-1 combines with J gene TRBJ2-7; D gene unclear. CDR3 size: 12 residues. CDR1 and CDR2 from the germline V gene are WNHNN and SYGVQD (reference sequence). Trimming pared 4 bases from V and 0 bases from J, leaving 4 bases between. As DNA, the CDR3 is TGCGCCAGCAGTGGGAGCTCCTACGAGCAGTACTTC. Encoded protein: CASSGSSYEQYF.

The chain has TRBV28 and TRBJ1-1; 9 bases are shared with TRBD1. Germline V gene data show CDR1 as MDHEN and CDR2 as SYDVKM. V was pared by 6 bases and J by 7 bases, with 12 bases of the junction left unmatched. The CDR3 spans 15 residues. The CDR3 loop reads CASSLDTGGGFEAFF. The CDR3 DNA reads TGTGCCAGCAGCCTAGATACAGGGGGCGGGTTTGAAGCTTTCTTT.